This T cell receptor beta chain was sequenced for a study of blood T cell repertoires in COVID-19. Study summary: Sample material is recorded as cDNA or gDNA derived from T cells, B-cell-depleted T cells, or PBMCs.

CDR1 and CDR2 from the germline V gene are MNHEY and SMNVEV (reference sequence). V dropped 5 bases and J dropped 4; count of bases not matched to a gene: 9. CDR3 length equals 15 residues. Original processing methods: Counts of nucleated cells, estimated from reference gene primer amplification, were obtained. Generated by immunoSEQ multiplex PCR, the TCRdb table keeps only in-frame clones and is missing some. The V and J calls and clone size were taken over from that table, and D and trimming were inferred from the DNA. Of a few hundred thousand clones in the sample, around four fifths were seen once. The study counted Cohort 3 donors as recovered given two negative PCRs, clearance, or symptom resolution.

The chain joins TRBV27 to TRBJ1-2, with 8 bases lining up with TRBD1. The specimen was PBMCs or T cells enriched from blood (not recorded which). This TCR came from a man aged 35-49 years who had recovered from COVID-19. The CDR3 DNA sequence: TGTGCCAGCAGTACCCGGACAGGGATGAGCTATGGCTACACCTTC. Amino acid sequence: CASSTRTGMSYGYTF.